Below are 21 T cell receptor beta chains sequenced from a single sample in a study of beta chain features in type 1 diabetes. General study results and limits: TCRB CDR3s were moderately but significantly shorter in Type 1 diabetes patients in all four CD4+ subsets.

Antigens of these TCRs are unknown. cDNA synthesis used the whole RNA isolate, giving expressed TCRB sequences. Libraries were prepared by immunoSEQ multiplex PCR; TCRdb keeps only in-frame clonotypes and omits some of them. The sample consists of some 350,000 clones, around 9.6% of them appearing once. The sample consisted of central memory CD4+ T cells from blood. The receptors were sampled from a man between 25 and 39 years old with type 1 diabetes.

The V call is TRBV14, the J call TRBJ2-3, with 7 bases fitting TRBD2. The CDR3 consists of 17 residues. J was trimmed by 0 bases and V by 4 bases; bases with no gene match: 10. Germline V gives CDR1 SGHDN, CDR2 FVKESK. The chain's CDR3 is CASSRVTSAASTDTQYF. The CDR3 nucleotides are TGTGCCAGCAGCCGCGTCACTAGCGCAGCTAGCACAGATACGCAGTATTTT.

In its sample, this clone was seen many times. V gene TRBV14 combines with J gene TRBJ2-5; 7 positions match TRBD2. CDR1 and CDR2 (germline): SGHDN, FVKESK. The CDR3 runs 14 residues. After removal of 4 bases from V and 4 bases from J, the junction contained 6 bases not matched to a gene. Here the CDR3 reads CASSPGLVGETQYF. As DNA, the CDR3 is TGTGCCAGCAGCCCCGGACTAGTTGGAGAGACCCAGTACTTC.

The J gene is TRBJ2-7, the V gene TRBV5-1; perhaps TRBD1 as D (6 bases). CDR1 is SGHRS, CDR2 YFSETQ, per germline. CDR3 size: 12 residues. Trimming pared 4 bases from V and 5 bases from J, leaving 10 bases between. CDR3 sequence reads: CASSEQGNEQYF. CDR3 bases: TGCGCCAGCAGCGAACAGGGAAACGAGCAGTACTTC.

This chain joins TRBV6-6 and TRBJ2-7; TRBD1 agrees at 11 bases. Germline loops: CDR1 MNHNY, CDR2 SVGAGI (reference sequence). Germline trimming cut 6 bases from V and 5 bases from J; bases unmatched to any gene: 9. The CDR3 is 15 residues long. The CDR3 DNA is TGTGCCAGCAGGCCATCGAGGACAGGGGGCAACGAGCAGTACTTC. Translated: CASRPSRTGGNEQYF.

This clone was recorded once. The rearrangement uses TRBV28 and TRBJ2-4; D possibly corresponds to TRBD2 (5 bases). Germline V gives CDR1 MDHEN, CDR2 SYDVKM. Trimming took 3 bases from V and 6 from J, leaving 18 bases between them. This CDR3 contains 16 residues. CDR3 coding DNA: TGTGCCAGCAGTTTGGCTAGCTGGGCCTCGGTAAACATTCAGTACTTC. The encoded protein is CASSLASWASVNIQYF. The full variable domain, completed using reference TRBV28 and TRBJ2-4, is DVKVTQSSRYLVKRTGEKVFLECVQDMDHENMFWYRQDPGLGLRLIYFSYDVKMKEKGDIPEGYSVSREKKERFSLILESASTNQTSMYLCASSLASWASVNIQYFGAGTRLSVL.

J is TRBJ2-7 and V is TRBV9; D unclear. Between the trimmed V and J ends, which lost 2 bases and 0 bases, there was a span of 6 bases. CDR3 length: 13 amino acids. CDR1 is SGDLS, CDR2 YYNGEE, per germline. The CDR3: CASSVGGSYEQYF. The CDR3 DNA follows: TGTGCCAGCAGCGTTGGCGGCTCCTACGAGCAGTACTTC.

This clone was counted only a few times. CDR3 sequence: CASSDPRGLAGRQETQYF. CDR3 nucleotides: TGTGCCAGCAGTGACCCCCGAGGACTAGCGGGACGACAAGAGACCCAGTACTTC. J is TRBJ2-5 and V is TRBV6-4; TRBD2 agrees at 12 bases. Germline V gene sequence: CDR1 MRHNA, CDR2 SNTAGT. This CDR3 has 18 residues. Losses at the gene ends were 2 bases for V and 2 bases for J; bases not matched to a gene: 9.

For the CDR3, the DNA is TGTGCCAGCAGCTTAGACGTAGGGCAGCCCCAGCATTTT. Its protein product is CASSLDVGQPQHF. The rearrangement uses TRBV7-3 and TRBJ1-5; D is undetermined. Trimming removed 2 bases at V and 7 bases at J, with 9 bases between. Germline loops: CDR1 SGHTA, CDR2 FQGTGA. This CDR3 comprises 13 residues.

V is TRBV7-2 and J is TRBJ2-5; 12 positions agree with TRBD2. CDR3 length equals 15 residues. Germline V lookup: CDR1 SGHTA, CDR2 FQGNSA. J gave up 4 bases and V 5 bases, and 5 bases lay outside the gene matches. DNA of the CDR3: TGTGCCAGCAGCACCCAGACTAGCGGGAGAGAGACCCAGTACTTC. It yields the protein CASSTQTSGRETQYF.

This clone was detected only a few times. The gene calls are TRBV2 and TRBJ1-4; D is possibly TRBD1 (6 bases). The CDR3 runs to 15 residues. From germline, CDR1 is SNHLY and CDR2 FYNNEI. Trimming removed 6 bases at V and 7 bases at J, with 18 bases between. CDR3: CASRMDSSVGEKLFF. CDR3 sequence (DNA): TGTGCCAGCAGAATGGACAGTTCAGTCGGTGAAAAACTGTTTTTT. The whole variable domain, filled in from reference TRBV2 and TRBJ1-4, reads EPEVTQTPSHQVTQMGQEVILRCVPISNHLYFYWYRQILGQKVEFLVSFYNNEISEKSEIFDDQFSVERPDGSNFTLKIRSTKLEDSAMYFCASRMDSSVGEKLFFGSGTQLSVL.

This clone appeared many times. This chain links TRBV5-4 with TRBJ2-7; no clear D. This CDR3 region has 12 residues. Germline V lookup: CDR1 SGHNT, CDR2 YYREEE (reference sequence). The V and J ends lost 3 bases and 7 bases respectively, with 11 bases between them. The CDR3 sequence: CASSSRFGEQYF. The CDR3, as DNA: TGTGCCAGCAGCTCAAGGTTTGGGGAGCAGTACTTC.

This clone came up a few times. J is TRBJ1-2 and V is TRBV6-6; TRBD1 might be the D (5 bases). This CDR3 region has 13 residues. From germline, CDR1 is MNHNY and CDR2 SVGAGI (reference sequence). V lost 6 bases and J 7 bases, leaving 15 bases between the germline ends. CDR3 nucleotide sequence: TGTGCCAGCAGCAACCGGCAGGGAGGTGGCTACACCTTC. This codes for CASSNRQGGGYTF.

The sample holds a few counts of this clone. The chain combines TRBV5-4 with TRBJ2-2, with a tentative D call TRBD2 (7 bases). Trimming left V 6 bases short and J 3 bases short, with 15 bases between. Germline loops: CDR1 SGHNT, CDR2 YYREEE (reference sequence). The CDR3 extends over 15 amino acids. The chain's CDR3 is CASTAGAGDTGELFF. CDR3 coding DNA: TGTGCCAGCACTGCGGGGGCGGGAGACACCGGGGAGCTGTTTTTT.

This chain connects TRBV7-3 to TRBJ2-1; 7 bases fit TRBD1. V lost 5 bases to trimming and J lost 4 bases; unmatched junction nucleotides: 11. Germline-derived CDR1 and CDR2 are SGHTA and FQGTGA. CDR3 length: 16 amino acids. CDR3 DNA: TGTGCCAGCAGCCGCCGAGGGGGCCGAGGATACAATGAGCAGTTCTTC. As protein: CASSRRGGRGYNEQFF. Filled out from reference TRBV7-3 and TRBJ2-1, the complete variable domain reads GAGVSQTPSNKVTEKGKYVELRCDPISGHTALYWYRQSLGQGPEFLIYFQGTGAADDSGLPNDRFFAVRPEGSVSTLKIQRTERGDSAVYLCASSRRGGRGYNEQFFGPGTRLTVL.

The sample holds a few counts of this clone. The chain couples TRBV9 to TRBJ2-1; 9 bases map to TRBD2. After removal of 6 bases from V and 5 bases from J, the junction contained 6 bases not matched to a gene. Per the germline V gene, CDR1 is SGDLS and CDR2 is YYNGEE. The CDR3 consists of 14 residues. In nucleotides, the CDR3 is TGTGCCAGCACCGCGACTAGCGGAAACAATGAGCAGTTCTTC. Protein sequence: CASTATSGNNEQFF.

This clone was seen at least ten times. CDR3 in amino acids: CASSKKEGALNFDQPQHF. DNA for the CDR3: TGTGCCAGCAGCAAAAAGGAGGGGGCCCTCAACTTTGATCAGCCCCAGCATTTT. The chain employs TRBV21-1 and TRBJ1-5; the table calls TRBD1, which could not be checked here. TRBV21-1 is a recognized pseudogene. This CDR3 spans 18 amino acids.

The V gene is TRBV15, the J gene TRBJ1-1; no clear D gene. CDR1 is LNHNV, CDR2 YYDKDF, per germline (reference sequence). V was shortened by 3 bases and J by 4 bases, with 21 bases between the two germline ends. The CDR3 covers 17 residues. CDR3 residues: CATSSSLMGLSSTEAFF. The CDR3 DNA reads as TGTGCCACCAGCAGTTCCCTAATGGGCCTATCAAGCACTGAAGCTTTCTTT.

This clone has more than one count but fewer than ten. The CDR3 region has the DNA TGTGCCAGCAGCGTAGAGGAGGTAGGATTAGGCTACGAGCAGTACTTC. Protein: CASSVEEVGLGYEQYF. The chain links TRBV9 to TRBJ2-7; possible D gene TRBD2, 5 bases. The CDR3 has 16 residues. V was clipped by 0 bases and J by 3 bases, with 16 bases between them. Germline V lookup: CDR1 SGDLS, CDR2 YYNGEE.

The chain recombines TRBV7-2 with TRBJ2-5; 11 nucleotides align to TRBD2. The V gene's germline CDR1 is SGHTA and CDR2 FQGNSA. V dropped 3 bases and J dropped 2; count of bases not matched to a gene: 5. The CDR3 sequence is 16 residues long. CDR3 sequence reads: CASSFTSGSGQETQYF. The CDR3 region has the DNA TGTGCCAGCAGCTTCACTAGCGGGAGTGGGCAAGAGACCCAGTACTTC.

This clone was counted between two and nine times. V gene TRBV7-8 combines with J gene TRBJ1-5; the match to TRBD1 covers 9 bases. The trim removed 4 bases at V and 3 bases at J, leaving 10 bases unmatched. Germline loops: CDR1 SGHVS, CDR2 FQNEAQ. The CDR3 consists of 17 residues. CDR3 bases: TGTGCCAGCAGCTCCGGCGGGGGGACAGGGCTCAATCAGCCCCAGCATTTT. Residues: CASSSGGGTGLNQPQHF.

The chain has TRBV21-1 and TRBJ1-6. TRBV21-1 is shown as a pseudogene. The CDR3 is 14 residues long. CDR3: CASSRVTRGSPLHF. Written as DNA, the CDR3 is TGTGCCAGCAGCAGGGTCACCCGGGGTTCACCCCTCCACTTT.